Below, one T cell receptor beta chain is given with its context. There is no known antigen for this receptor. Base qualities are not recorded, but no much larger clone differs from it by a single base. TCRbeta CDR3 regions were amplified from genomic DNA by means of the immunoSEQ Assay, a bias-controlled multiplex PCR. Under the source paper's analysis protocol: Nucleated cell counts per sample were estimated from amplification of reference gene primers within the assay. Sequence reads were collapsed and filtered to measure the absolute abundance of every unique TCRbeta CDR3 rearrangement. For each sample, productive Simpson clonality was calculated as the square root of Simpson's diversity index over productive rearrangements. In TCRdb, the immuneACCESS table is reduced to in-frame sequences with V and J assigned. These tables do not hold every clone; where another copy was compared, an unresolved V gene accounts for under half, and the others remain unexplained. The DNA was the basis for D and trimming; V, J and clone size are from that table. The sample table records about 310,000 clones; 85% of these occur just once. Under 2% of the sample goes to the ten largest clones.

Participants in the prospective study were aged roughly 18 to 95 years, lived in under 30 United States geographic areas, and enrolled through a virtual design. In the prospective study, cohorts were assigned on the basis of participant-reported clinical history obtained from a screening survey and a study questionnaire. A participant counted as exposed if, within 2 weeks of entering the study, that participant had been in contact with someone who had a PCR-confirmed or clinician-diagnosed COVID-19 case. Each participant in the prospective study had whole blood, serum and a nasopharyngeal or oropharyngeal swab collected by mobile phlebotomists. Over a roughly 2-month period, participants in the prospective study had the option of providing additional blood draws and questionnaires. Before DNA extraction, prospective study blood samples were shipped either frozen or at room temperature. CDR1 and CDR2, looked up from the germline V gene, are SGHDN and FVKESK. The germline V end is reduced by 0 bases and the J end by 4 bases; junction bases left unmatched: 11. The CDR3 spans 18 residues, from the cysteine through the phenylalanine. Of the read, only the CDR3 DNA is kept; its 54 bases are in frame from base 1.

The data are from a study of blood T cell repertoires in COVID-19 (TCRdb year 2020). Context from the whole study: Samples from collaborators originated in the United States, Italy and Spain and spanned both the acute and convalescent phases of COVID-19. The material from the prospective study consisted of cDNA or gDNA derived from T cells, B-cell-depleted T cells, or PBMCs. Deeply sampled blood TCRbeta repertoires from subjects exposed to, actively infected with, or recovered from COVID-19 were included in the dataset. The repertoires were made available in a free public database intended to serve as a resource for research on the immune response to SARS-CoV-2. Samples were obtained from the ongoing ImmuneRACE study (first 160 participants) and from some 1,300 subjects provided by 6 global collaborators. The sample metadata nearly always contained a de-identified subject ID, COVID-19 status, age in years and sex. Where available, HLA class I and class II types were obtained from metadata supplied by the sample provider rather than from assay-based typing. Results and caveats for the whole study, not just this receptor: How much clinical and demographic metadata was included differed by source and by participant, and the metadata was provided uncurated.

This sequence uses TRBV14 and TRBJ1-2, with 10 junctional bases fitting TRBD1. The receptor's source is a woman in her 30s who had been exposed to COVID-19. Sequencing used PBMCs or T cells enriched from blood (not recorded which). The DNA sequence follows: TGTGCCAGCAGCCAAGATCTTAACCCCCGGACAGGGGGCTATGGCTACACCTTC. This gives the protein CASSQDLNPRTGGYGYTF.